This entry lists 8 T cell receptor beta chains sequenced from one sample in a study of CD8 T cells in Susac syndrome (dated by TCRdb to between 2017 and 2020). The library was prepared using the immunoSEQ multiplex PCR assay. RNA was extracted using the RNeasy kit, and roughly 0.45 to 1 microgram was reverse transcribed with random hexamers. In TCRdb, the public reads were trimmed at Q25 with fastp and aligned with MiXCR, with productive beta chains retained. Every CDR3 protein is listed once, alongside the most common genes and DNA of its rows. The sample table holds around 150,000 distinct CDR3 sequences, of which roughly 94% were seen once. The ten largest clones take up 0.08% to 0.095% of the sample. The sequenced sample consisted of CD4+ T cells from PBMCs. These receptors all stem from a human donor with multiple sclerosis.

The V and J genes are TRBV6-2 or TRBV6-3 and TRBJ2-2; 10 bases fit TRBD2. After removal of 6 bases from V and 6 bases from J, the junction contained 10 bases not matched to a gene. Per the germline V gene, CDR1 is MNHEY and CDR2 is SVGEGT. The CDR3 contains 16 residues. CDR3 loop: CASRRTGTSESGELFF. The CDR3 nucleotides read TGTGCCAGCAGGCGCACCGGGACTAGCGAGTCCGGGGAGCTGTTTTTT.

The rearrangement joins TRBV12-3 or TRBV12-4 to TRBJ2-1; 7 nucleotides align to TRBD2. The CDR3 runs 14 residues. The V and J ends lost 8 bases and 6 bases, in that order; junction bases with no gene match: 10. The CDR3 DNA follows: TGTGCCAGCGCCTCGGGAGGAATCGGCAATGAGCAGTTCTTC. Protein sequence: CASASGGIGNEQFF.

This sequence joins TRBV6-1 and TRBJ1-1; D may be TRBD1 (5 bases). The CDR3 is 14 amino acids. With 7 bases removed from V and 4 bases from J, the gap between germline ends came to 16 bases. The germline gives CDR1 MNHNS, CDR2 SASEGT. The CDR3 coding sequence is TGTGCCAGCACCGAGACCTGGAGGGGCACTGAAGCTTTCTTT. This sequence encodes CASTETWRGTEAFF.

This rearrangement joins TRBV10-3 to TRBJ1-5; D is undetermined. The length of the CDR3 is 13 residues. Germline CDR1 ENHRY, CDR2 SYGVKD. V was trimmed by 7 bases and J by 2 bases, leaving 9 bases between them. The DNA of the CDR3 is TGTGCCATCACCGAGGACCGCAATCAGCCCCAGCATTTT. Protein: CAITEDRNQPQHF.

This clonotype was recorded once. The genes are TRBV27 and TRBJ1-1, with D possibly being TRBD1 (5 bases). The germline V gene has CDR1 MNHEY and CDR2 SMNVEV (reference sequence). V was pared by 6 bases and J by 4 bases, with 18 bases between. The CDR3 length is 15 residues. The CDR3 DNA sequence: TGTGCCAGCAGCCCCTCGGGGCGGTGGCCCACTGAAGCTTTCTTT. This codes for CASSPSGRWPTEAFF.

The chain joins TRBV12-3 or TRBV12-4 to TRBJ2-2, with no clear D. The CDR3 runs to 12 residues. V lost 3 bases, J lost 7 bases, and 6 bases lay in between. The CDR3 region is CASSFERGELFF. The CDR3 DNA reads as TGTGCCAGCAGTTTTGAACGCGGGGAGCTGTTTTTT.

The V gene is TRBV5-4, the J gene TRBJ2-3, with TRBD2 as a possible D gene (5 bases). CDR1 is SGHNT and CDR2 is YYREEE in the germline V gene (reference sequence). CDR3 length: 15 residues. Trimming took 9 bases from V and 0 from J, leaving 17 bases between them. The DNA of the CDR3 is TGTGCCACTTCCCGGGATCTTGATAGCACAGATACGCAGTATTTT. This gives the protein CATSRDLDSTDTQYF.

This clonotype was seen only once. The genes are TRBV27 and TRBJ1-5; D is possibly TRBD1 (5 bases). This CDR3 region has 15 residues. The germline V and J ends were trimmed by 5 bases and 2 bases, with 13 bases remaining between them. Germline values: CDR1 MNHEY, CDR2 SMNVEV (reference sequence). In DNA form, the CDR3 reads TGTGCCAGCAGTCGGATTGGGGCTGGCAATCAGCCCCAGCATTTT. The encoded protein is CASSRIGAGNQPQHF.